A selection of T cell receptor beta chains follows, all from one sample in a study of OX40 agonist ivuxolimab in advanced cancers. Clones were read by immunoSEQ multiplex PCR, and TCRdb kept only the in-frame ones, dropping some. The repertoire has about 56,000 clones, approximately 80% of them found once; the top ten carry about 3.5%. Source: CD4+ or CD8+ T cells sorted from blood, taken in a trial of the OX40 agonist ivuxolimab. The source of these receptors is an adult with an advanced solid tumor such as melanoma, head and neck, liver or kidney cancer. Both conserved end residues are part of each CDR3. D genes are given only for firm matches. Size is stated for part of the rows, as once, few or many counts, or as a class when the clone is expanded.

CDR3 DNA,CDR3 protein,D gene,J gene,V gene,clone size
TGTGCCAGCAGCCTCGGGGGATCAGGAGGCTACACCTTC,CASSLGGSGGYTF,.,TRBJ1-2,TRBV7-9,few
TGTGCCAGCAGCCAGTCAACCTGGACTAGCGTTTCAGATACGCAGTATTTT,CASSQSTWTSVSDTQYF,TRBD2,TRBJ2-3,TRBV7-2,.
TGTGCCAGCACCATCATAGGACAGTTTCGGACCGGGGAGCTGTTTTTT,CASTIIGQFRTGELFF,.,TRBJ2-2,TRBV4-2,.
TGTGCCAGCAGCCCAGGTGGGGGTAGAAACACCATATATTTT,CASSPGGGRNTIYF,.,TRBJ1-3,TRBV6-6,.
TGTGCCAGCAGCTTAATCCGGGGGGCCAGCTACAATGAGCAGTTCTTC,CASSLIRGASYNEQFF,.,TRBJ2-1,TRBV7-8,.
TGTGCCAGCAGGCCGGGACTAGCGGCCACCGGGGAGCTGTTTTTT,CASRPGLAATGELFF,TRBD2,TRBJ2-2,TRBV2,.
TGTGCCAGCAGTTTATCCGGGCCGAAAGAAGCTTTCTTT,CASSLSGPKEAFF,.,TRBJ1-1,TRBV28,.
TGTGCCAGCAGTGAATTAAACAGCAATATGAACACTGAAGCTTTCTTT,CASSELNSNMNTEAFF,.,TRBJ1-1,TRBV25-1,.
TGTGCCAGCAGCTTGGAGGGTCGAGGGGGAGTTCAGCCCCAGCATTTT,CASSLEGRGGVQPQHF,.,TRBJ1-5,TRBV4-2,.
TGTGCCAGCAGAGACAGGGGGCTGTCAGGAAACACCATATATTTT,CASRDRGLSGNTIYF,TRBD1,TRBJ1-3,TRBV6-6,.
TGTGCCAGCAGCTTGGCAGGGGCCAAAGAAAAACTGTTTTTT,CASSLAGAKEKLFF,.,TRBJ1-4,TRBV5-6,.
TGTGCCAGCAGTGAATATCGGAGCGGGAGTATAACAGATACGCAGTATTTT,CASSEYRSGSITDTQYF,TRBD2,TRBJ2-3,TRBV25-1,.
TGTGCCAGTAGTATTGGGACTAGCGGGATCTTCGCTACCTACGAGCAGTACTTC,CASSIGTSGIFATYEQYF,TRBD2,TRBJ2-7,TRBV19,.
TGTGCCAGCAGCAAGCCCCCCGGGTCGAGGAACGAGCAGTACTTC,CASSKPPGSRNEQYF,.,TRBJ2-7,TRBV27,.
TGTGCCAGCAGGACAGGTTACTATGGCTACACCTTC,CASRTGYYGYTF,.,TRBJ1-2,TRBV27,.
TGTGCCAGCAGCCCCCGACAGGGACGGTCTTACGAGCAGTACTTC,CASSPRQGRSYEQYF,TRBD1,TRBJ2-7,TRBV7-2,.
TGTGCCAGCAGTTACGGAACAGGGCGGAATCAGCCCCAGCATTTT,CASSYGTGRNQPQHF,.,TRBJ1-5,TRBV6-6,.
TGCGCCAGCACCAGTACCGGGACAGTCAACACCGGGGAGCTGTTTTTT,CASTSTGTVNTGELFF,TRBD1,TRBJ2-2,TRBV10-1,.